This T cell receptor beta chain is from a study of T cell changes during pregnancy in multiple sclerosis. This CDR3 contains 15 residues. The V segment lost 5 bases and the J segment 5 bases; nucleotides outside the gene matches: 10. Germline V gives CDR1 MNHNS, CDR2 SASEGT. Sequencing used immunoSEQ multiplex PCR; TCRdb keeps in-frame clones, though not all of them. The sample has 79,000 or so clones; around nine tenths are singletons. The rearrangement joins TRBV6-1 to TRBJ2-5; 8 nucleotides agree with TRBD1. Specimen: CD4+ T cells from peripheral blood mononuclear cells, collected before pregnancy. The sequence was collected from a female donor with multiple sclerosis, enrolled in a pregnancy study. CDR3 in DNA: TGTGCCAGCAGTATCGACAGGGGAGAGTGGGAGACCCAGTACTTC. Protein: CASSIDRGEWETQYF.